This T cell receptor (beta chain) was sequenced in a study of identical twins. Study-wide findings and caveats: Insertion counts were lower in abundant cord blood beta clonotypes, a trend that memory repertoires did not show.

Regarding this clonotype: The target antigen is unknown.

TCRdb analysed the 5' RACE reads with MiXCR anew, one entry per CDR3 protein. The data contain 1.5 million to 2 million distinct CDR3 sequences, less than 35% of them seen just once; the ten biggest clones take up about 0.3%. The clonotype comes from a newborn girl in good health. The source material was cord blood.

CDR3 in DNA: TGTGCCAGCAGCTTAGCTTCAGGGTTACCCCTCCACTTT. It specifies CASSLASGLPLHF. The rearrangement joins TRBV7-2 to TRBJ1-6, with a weak D call TRBD1 (5 bases). The CDR3 is 13 amino acids. CDR1 is SGHTA, CDR2 FQGNSA, per germline. V gave up 0 bases and J gave up 12 bases, with 9 bases separating them.